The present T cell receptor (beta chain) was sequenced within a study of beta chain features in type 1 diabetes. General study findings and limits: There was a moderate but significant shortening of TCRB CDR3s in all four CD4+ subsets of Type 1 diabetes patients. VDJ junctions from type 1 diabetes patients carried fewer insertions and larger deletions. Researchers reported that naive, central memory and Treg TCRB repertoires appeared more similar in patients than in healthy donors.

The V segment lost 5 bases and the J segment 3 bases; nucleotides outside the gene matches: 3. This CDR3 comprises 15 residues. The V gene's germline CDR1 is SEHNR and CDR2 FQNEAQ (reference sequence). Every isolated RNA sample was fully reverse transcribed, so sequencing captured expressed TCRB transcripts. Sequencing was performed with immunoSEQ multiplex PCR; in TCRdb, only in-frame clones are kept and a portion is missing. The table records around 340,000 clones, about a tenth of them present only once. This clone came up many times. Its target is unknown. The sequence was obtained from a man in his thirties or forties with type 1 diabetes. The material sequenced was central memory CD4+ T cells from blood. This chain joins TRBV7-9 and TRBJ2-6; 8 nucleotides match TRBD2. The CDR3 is CASSPGGLGANVLTF. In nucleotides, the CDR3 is TGTGCCAGCAGCCCGGGGGGGCTTGGGGCCAACGTCCTGACTTTC.